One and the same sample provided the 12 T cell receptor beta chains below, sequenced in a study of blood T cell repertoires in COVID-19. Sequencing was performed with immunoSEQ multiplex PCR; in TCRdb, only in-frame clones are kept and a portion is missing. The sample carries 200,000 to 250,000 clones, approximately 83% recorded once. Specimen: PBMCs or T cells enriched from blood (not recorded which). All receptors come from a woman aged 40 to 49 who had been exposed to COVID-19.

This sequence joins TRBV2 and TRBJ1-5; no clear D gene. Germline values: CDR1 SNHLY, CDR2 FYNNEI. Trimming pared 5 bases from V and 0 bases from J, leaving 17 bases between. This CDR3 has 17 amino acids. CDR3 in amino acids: CASSLRGGKYSNQPQHF. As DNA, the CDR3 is TGTGCCAGCAGTCTCCGGGGAGGGAAATATAGCAATCAGCCCCAGCATTTT.

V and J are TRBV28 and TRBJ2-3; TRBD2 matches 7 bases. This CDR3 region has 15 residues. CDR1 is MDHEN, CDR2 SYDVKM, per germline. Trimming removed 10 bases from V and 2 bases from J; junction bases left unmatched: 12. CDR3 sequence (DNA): TGTGCCACCCGATCGTCACGGGGGGTCACAGATACGCAGTATTTT. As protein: CATRSSRGVTDTQYF.

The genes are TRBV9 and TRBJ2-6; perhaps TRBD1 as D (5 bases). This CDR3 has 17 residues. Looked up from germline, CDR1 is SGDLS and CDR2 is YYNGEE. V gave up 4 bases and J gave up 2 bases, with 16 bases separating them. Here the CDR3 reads CASSPRQISPGANVLTF. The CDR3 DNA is TGTGCCAGCAGCCCCAGACAGATCTCGCCTGGGGCCAACGTCCTGACTTTC. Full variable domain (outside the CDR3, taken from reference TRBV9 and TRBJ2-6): DSGVTQTPKHLITATGQRVTLRCSPRSGDLSVYWYQQSLDQGLQFLIQYYNGEERAKGNILERFSAQQFPDLHSELNLSSLELGDSALYFCASSPRQISPGANVLTFGAGSRLTVL.

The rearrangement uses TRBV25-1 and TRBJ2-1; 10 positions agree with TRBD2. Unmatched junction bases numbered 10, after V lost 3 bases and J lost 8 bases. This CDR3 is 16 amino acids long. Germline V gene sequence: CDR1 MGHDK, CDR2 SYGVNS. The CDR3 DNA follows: TGTGCCAGCAGTGAGGCCAGCGGGGGGGCCATCCATGAGCAGTTCTTC. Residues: CASSEASGGAIHEQFF.

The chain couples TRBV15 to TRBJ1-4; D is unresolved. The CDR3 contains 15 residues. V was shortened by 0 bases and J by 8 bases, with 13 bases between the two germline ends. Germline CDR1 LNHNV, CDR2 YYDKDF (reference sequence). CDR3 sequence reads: CATSRDGGSQEKLFF. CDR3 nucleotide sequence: TGTGCCACCAGCAGAGACGGCGGGTCTCAGGAAAAACTGTTTTTT.

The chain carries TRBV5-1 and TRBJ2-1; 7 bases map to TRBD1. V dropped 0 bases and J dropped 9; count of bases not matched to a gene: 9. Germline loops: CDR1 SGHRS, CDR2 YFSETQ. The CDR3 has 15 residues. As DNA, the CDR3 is TGCGCCAGCAGCTTGGAAGGGGGCGCCGGAGGTGAGCAGTTCTTC. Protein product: CASSLEGGAGGEQFF.

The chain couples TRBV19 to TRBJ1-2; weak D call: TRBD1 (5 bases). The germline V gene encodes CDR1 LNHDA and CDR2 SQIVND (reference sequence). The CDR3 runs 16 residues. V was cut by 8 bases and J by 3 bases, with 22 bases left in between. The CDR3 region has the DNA TGTGCCAGTTTGGGGGAGGACTCTTCTATTCACTATGGCTACACCTTC. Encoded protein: CASLGEDSSIHYGYTF.

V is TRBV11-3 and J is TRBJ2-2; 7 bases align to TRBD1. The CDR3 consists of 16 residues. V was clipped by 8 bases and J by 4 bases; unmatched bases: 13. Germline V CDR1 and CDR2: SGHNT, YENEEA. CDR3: CASARTRGKGTGELFF. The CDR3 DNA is TGTGCCAGCGCCCGGACCAGGGGGAAGGGCACCGGGGAGCTGTTTTTT. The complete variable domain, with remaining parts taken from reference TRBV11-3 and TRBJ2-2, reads EAGVVQSPRYKIIEKKQPVAFWCNPISGHNTLYWYLQNLGQGPELLIRYENEEAVDDSQLPKDRFSAERLKGVDSTLKIQPAELGDSAVYLCASARTRGKGTGELFFGEGSRLTVL.

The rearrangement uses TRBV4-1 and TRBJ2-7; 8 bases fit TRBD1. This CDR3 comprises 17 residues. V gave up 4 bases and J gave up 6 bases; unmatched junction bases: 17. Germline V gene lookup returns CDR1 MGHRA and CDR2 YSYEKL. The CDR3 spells CASSRWGTGQESREQYF. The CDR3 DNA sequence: TGCGCCAGCAGCCGTTGGGGGACGGGACAGGAGAGTCGCGAGCAGTACTTC.

In DNA, the CDR3 is TGCGCCAGCAGCTCGATTCCAATGACAGGGGGAAGTGGGGTAGCTTTCTTT. Its translation is CASSSIPMTGGSGVAFF. This chain connects TRBV5-1 to TRBJ1-1; 9 nucleotides match TRBD1. V shed 3 bases and J 10 bases; nucleotides not matched to a gene: 19. Per the germline V gene, CDR1 is SGHRS and CDR2 is YFSETQ. The length of the CDR3 is 17 residues. The entire variable domain, with the rest obtained from reference TRBV5-1 and TRBJ1-1, is as follows: KAGVTQTPRYLIKTRGQQVTLSCSPISGHRSVSWYQQTPGQGLQFLFEYFSETQRNKGNFPGRFSGRQFSNSRSEMNVSTLELGDSALYLCASSSIPMTGGSGVAFFGQGTRLTVV.

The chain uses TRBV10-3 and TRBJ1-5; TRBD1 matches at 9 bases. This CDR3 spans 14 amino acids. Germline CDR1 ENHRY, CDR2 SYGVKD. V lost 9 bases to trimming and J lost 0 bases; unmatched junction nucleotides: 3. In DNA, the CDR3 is TGTGCCATAAAGGGACAGGGTAGCAATCAGCCCCAGCATTTT. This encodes CAIKGQGSNQPQHF.

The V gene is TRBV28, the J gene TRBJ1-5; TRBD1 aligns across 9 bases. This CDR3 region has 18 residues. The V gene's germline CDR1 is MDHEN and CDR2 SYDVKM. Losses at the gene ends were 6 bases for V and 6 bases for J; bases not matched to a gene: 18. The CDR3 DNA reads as TGTGCCAGCAGGTGGGGACAGGGCCCAATTTCTACCCGTCAGCCCCAGCATTTT. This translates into CASRWGQGPISTRQPQHF.